This T cell receptor beta chain was identified in a study of blood T cell repertoires in COVID-19. Sequenced by immunoSEQ multiplex PCR; TCRdb stores in-frame clones only, minus some. The table records under 150,000 clones, around nine tenths of them present only once. The CDR3 loop spans 12 amino acids. V gave up 6 bases and J gave up 9 bases, with 14 bases separating them. Germline assignment: CDR1 SEHNR and CDR2 FQNEAQ (reference sequence). The chain joins TRBV7-9 to TRBJ2-5; D is perhaps TRBD2 (6 bases). Sequenced input: peripheral blood. The source is a middle-aged man with active COVID-19. DNA for the CDR3: TGTGCCAGCAGTATTGGGACTGGGGCCCAGTACTTC. The encoded protein is CASSIGTGAQYF.